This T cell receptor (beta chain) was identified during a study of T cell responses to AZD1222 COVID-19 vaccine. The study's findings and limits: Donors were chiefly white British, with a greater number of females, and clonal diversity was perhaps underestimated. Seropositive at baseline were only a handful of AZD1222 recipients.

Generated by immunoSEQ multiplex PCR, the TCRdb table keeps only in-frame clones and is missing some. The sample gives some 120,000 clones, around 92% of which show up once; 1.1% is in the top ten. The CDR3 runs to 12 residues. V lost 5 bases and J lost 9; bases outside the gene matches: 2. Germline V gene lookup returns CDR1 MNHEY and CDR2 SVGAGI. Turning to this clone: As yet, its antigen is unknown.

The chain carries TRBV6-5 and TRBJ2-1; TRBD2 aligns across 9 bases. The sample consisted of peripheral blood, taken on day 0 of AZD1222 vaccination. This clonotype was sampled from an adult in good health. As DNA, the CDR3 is TGTGCCAGCAGTCGAGCGGGAGGTGAGCAGTTCTTC. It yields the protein CASSRAGGEQFF.